This TCR beta chain was identified in a study of CD8 T cell repertoires and HIV-1 epitope variants. Study-level background: Controls were a CMV, EBV and flu peptide pool, Ebola AY9 negative control, and no-peptide well.

As to this clone: Its target is unknown.

The ends lost 2 bases at V and 4 bases at J; junction bases unmatched: 14. The CDR3 is 18 residues long. Germline V gene sequence: CDR1 PRHDT, CDR2 FYEKMQ (reference sequence). The assay was immunoSEQ multiplex PCR, and TCRdb's table has in-frame clones only and misses some. The sample shows approximately 3,000 clones, nearly 70% of them seen only once. The sample was cultured CD8+ T cells derived from PBMCs. The chain links TRBV13 to TRBJ1-2; TRBD1 matches 9 bases. The source is a male donor with HIV. The CDR3 region has the DNA TGTGCCAGCAGCTTAAAAACAGGGGGCTCACAAGGTGGCTATGGCTACACCTTC. Translating it yields CASSLKTGGSQGGYGYTF.